Each of the 23 T cell receptor beta chains below was sequenced from the same sample in a study of radiotherapy plus CTLA-4 blockade in lung cancer. Here immunoSEQ multiplex PCR was the method, and the copy in TCRdb shows in-frame clones only, minus some. The sample holds around 45,000 clones, about 70% seen once. The sample in question was peripheral blood, obtained from a patient treated with radiotherapy plus ipilimumab. The receptor set was obtained from a human donor with non-small cell lung cancer who had a partial response to radiotherapy plus ipilimumab.

The chain couples TRBV7-3 to TRBJ2-7, with 8 bases fitting TRBD2. Losses at the gene ends were 1 base for V and 5 bases for J; bases not matched to a gene: 4. Germline V gene data show CDR1 as SGHTA and CDR2 as FQGTGA. CDR3 size: 14 residues. In DNA form, the CDR3 reads TGTGCCAGCAGCTTAATTAGCGGGGCACACGAGCAGTACTTC. Amino acids: CASSLISGAHEQYF.

The chain uses TRBV30 and TRBJ2-3; maybe TRBD2 (7 bases). This CDR3 spans 16 amino acids. CDR1 is GTSNPN and CDR2 is SVGIG in the germline V gene (reference sequence). V was trimmed by 5 bases and J by 5 bases, leaving 23 bases between them. The CDR3 sequence is CAWLSARGGKVDTQYF. As DNA, the CDR3 is TGTGCCTGGTTAAGCGCGAGGGGGGGGAAGGTAGATACGCAGTATTTT.

The rearrangement joins TRBV5-6 to TRBJ1-4; 8 bases agree with TRBD1. This CDR3 has 14 amino acids. The V gene end was trimmed by 4 bases and the J gene end by 8 bases; junction bases not matched to a gene: 7. Looked up from germline, CDR1 is SGHDT and CDR2 is YYEEEE. CDR3 DNA sequence: TGTGCCAGCAGCAAACCTTCAGGGGGCGAAAAACTGTTTTTT. Protein product: CASSKPSGGEKLFF.

The gene calls are TRBV7-2 and TRBJ2-2, with a tentative D call TRBD2 (6 bases). Trimming took 6 bases from V and 5 from J, leaving 16 bases between them. The germline V gene encodes CDR1 SGHTA and CDR2 FQGNSA. This CDR3 has 15 amino acids. CDR3 DNA: TGTGCCAGCAGTCGGGCGGGGTCAGGTACCGGGGAGCTGTTTTTT. Amino acid sequence: CASSRAGSGTGELFF.

The CDR3 spells CAWSSGLAGTDTQYF. The CDR3 bases are TGTGCCTGGAGTTCGGGACTAGCGGGGACAGATACGCAGTATTTT. This chain uses TRBV30 with TRBJ2-3, with TRBD2 matching over 13 bases. CDR1 and CDR2 (germline): GTSNPN, SVGIG (reference sequence). The CDR3 consists of 15 residues. V was pared by 2 bases and J by 3 bases, with 2 bases of the junction left unmatched. Combining the CDR3 with reference TRBV30 and TRBJ2-3 gives the whole variable domain SQTIHQWPATLVQPVGSPLSLECTVEGTSNPNLYWYRQAAGRGLQLLFYSVGIGQISSEVPQNLSASRPQDRQFILSSKKLLLSDSGFYLCAWSSGLAGTDTQYFGPGTRLTVL.

The sample holds a few counts of this clone. V and J are TRBV6-1 and TRBJ1-1; tentatively, D is TRBD1 (6 bases). Trimming removed 7 bases from V and 3 bases from J, with 18 bases in between. This CDR3 is 15 amino acids long. CDR1 and CDR2 (germline): MNHNS, SASEGT. CDR3 loop: CASTFSRGGDTEAFF. The CDR3, as DNA: TGTGCCAGCACCTTCTCAAGGGGGGGGGACACTGAAGCTTTCTTT.

As for this clone: One end of the junction does not line up with germline, which may come from a read error. The chain carries TRBV9 and TRBJ1-2; TRBD1 agrees at 8 bases. The CDR3 is made up of 15 amino acids. Germline CDR1 is SGDLS and CDR2 is YYNGEE. CDR3 nucleotides: TGTGCCAGCAGTGCTGGCCAGGACAGGGTCTATGGCCACACCTTC. It is translated as CASSAGQDRVYGHTF.

This sequence joins TRBV7-9 and TRBJ2-1, with TRBD2 matching over 9 bases. Per germline, CDR1 SEHNR and CDR2 FQNEAQ (reference sequence). The CDR3 consists of 13 residues. V lost 5 bases, J lost 8 bases, and 4 bases stayed unmatched. In DNA form, the CDR3 reads TGTGCCAGCAGCCCCCGCGGGGGGGATGAGCAGTTCTTC. As protein: CASSPRGGDEQFF.

This rearrangement joins TRBV16 to TRBJ1-1, with D perhaps matching TRBD1 (6 bases). The CDR3 totals 16 residues. Germline loops: CDR1 KGHSY, CDR2 FQNENV. The ends were cut back, 4 bases at V and 0 bases at J, with 15 bases in the middle. The CDR3 region is CASSPATGPMNTEAFF. The DNA of the CDR3 is TGTGCCAGCAGCCCAGCCACAGGGCCCATGAACACTGAAGCTTTCTTT. Variable domain in full (rest from reference TRBV16 and TRBJ1-1): GEEVAQTPKHLVRGEGQKAKLYCAPIKGHSYVFWYQQVLKNEFKFLISFQNENVFDETGMPKERFSAKCLPNSPCSLEIQATKLEDSAVYFCASSPATGPMNTEAFFGQGTRLTVV.

The chain joins TRBV2 to TRBJ2-7; TRBD1 matches at 7 bases. There are 17 residues in the CDR3. V was clipped by 4 bases and J by 2 bases; unmatched bases: 14. Per germline, CDR1 SNHLY and CDR2 FYNNEI. The CDR3 is CASSVSKTGTVTYEQYF. CDR3 nucleotide sequence: TGTGCCAGCAGTGTTTCCAAGACCGGGACAGTTACCTACGAGCAGTACTTC.

This rearrangement joins TRBV27 to TRBJ2-7; TRBD1 matches 12 bases. V lost 4 bases and J lost 7; bases outside the gene matches: 8. The CDR3 extends over 15 amino acids. Per the germline V gene, CDR1 is MNHEY and CDR2 is SMNVEV (reference sequence). In nucleotides, the CDR3 is TGTGCCAGCAGTTCACGGGACAGGGGGCTTATGGAGCAGTACTTC. Translation: CASSSRDRGLMEQYF.

This clone occurred a few times. This CDR3 is CASSVGSLTGERATNEKLFF. The CDR3 DNA follows: TGTGCCAGCAGCGTGGGTAGTTTGACGGGTGAGCGTGCAACTAATGAAAAACTGTTTTTT. The chain is built from TRBV9 and TRBJ1-4; D uncertain. Trimming cost V 2 bases and J 0 bases, with 23 bases left between them. The CDR3 consists of 20 residues. Germline V CDR1 and CDR2: SGDLS, YYNGEE.

The chain combines TRBV14 with TRBJ2-1; 10 bases line up with TRBD2. The J segment lost 7 bases and the V segment lost 4 bases, leaving 7 bases of the junction unmatched. The CDR3 is 15 amino acids. In germline, CDR1 is SGHDN, CDR2 FVKESK. CDR3 amino acids: CASSRSGRAENEQFF. CDR3 in DNA: TGTGCCAGCAGCCGCAGCGGGAGGGCCGAGAATGAGCAGTTCTTC.

The V call is TRBV15, the J call TRBJ2-7, with TRBD2 as a possible D gene (5 bases). This CDR3 spans 13 amino acids. Germline V gene data show CDR1 as LNHNV and CDR2 as YYDKDF (reference sequence). V gave up 1 base and J gave up 3 bases, with 7 bases separating them. This CDR3 reads CATSRGGIYEQYF. The CDR3 DNA reads as TGTGCCACCAGCAGAGGAGGGATCTACGAGCAGTACTTC.

The rearrangement uses TRBV30 and TRBJ1-2; tentative D call: TRBD1 (6 bases). V was pared by 2 bases and J by 8 bases, with 15 bases between. The CDR3 has 13 residues. CDR1 and CDR2 (germline): GTSNPN, SVGIG (reference sequence). The CDR3 is CAWSQGSGDGYTF. CDR3 coding DNA: TGTGCCTGGAGTCAGGGGTCAGGAGACGGCTACACCTTC. The variable domain in full, completed from reference TRBV30 and TRBJ1-2, reads SQTIHQWPATLVQPVGSPLSLECTVEGTSNPNLYWYRQAAGRGLQLLFYSVGIGQISSEVPQNLSASRPQDRQFILSSKKLLLSDSGFYLCAWSQGSGDGYTFGSGTRLTVV.

This clone occurred a few times. The chain is built from TRBV4-3 and TRBJ1-1, with 10 bases identical to TRBD1. The ends lost 3 bases at V and 5 bases at J; junction bases unmatched: 9. The V gene's germline CDR1 is LGHNA and CDR2 YSLEER. The CDR3 spans 16 residues. The CDR3 DNA reads as TGCGCCAGCAGCCAGGGACAGGGGCGCGTTAGTACTGAAGCTTTCTTT. This codes for CASSQGQGRVSTEAFF.

This clone was seen only once. Sequence at one end of the junction differs from germline and may be a read error. Other DNA variants within this sample encode the same CDR3. The chain links TRBV9 to TRBJ2-3, with a tentative D call TRBD2 (8 bases). This CDR3 contains 17 residues. Germline assignment: CDR1 SGDLS and CDR2 YYNGEE. The chain's CDR3 is CASSVVPSGLGTDTQYF. The CDR3 nucleotides are TGTGCCAGCAGCGTGGTACCTAGCGGGCTCGGGACAGATACACAGTATTTT.

The CDR3 region has the DNA TGTGCCTGGAGTACCCCAGGAGGATACACCGGGGAGCTGTTTTTT. Its protein is CAWSTPGGYTGELFF. The V gene is TRBV30, the J gene TRBJ2-2, with D maybe TRBD2 (5 bases). This CDR3 region has 15 residues. CDR1 GTSNPN and CDR2 SVGIG come from the germline V gene (reference sequence). V was trimmed by 2 bases and J by 3 bases, leaving 13 bases between them.

The V gene is TRBV6-1, the J gene TRBJ2-3; D possibly corresponds to TRBD1 (6 bases). V shed 7 bases and J shed 1 base, with 9 bases lying between them. This CDR3 spans 13 amino acids. Germline CDR1 reads MNHNS; CDR2 reads SASEGT. The DNA of the CDR3 is TGTGCCAGCACTTGGGGGCGCACAGATACGCAGTATTTT. This gives the protein CASTWGRTDTQYF.

V is TRBV9 and J is TRBJ2-3; TRBD2 might be the D (5 bases). V was pared by 6 bases and J by 4 bases, with 12 bases between. The CDR3 extends over 13 amino acids. Germline V CDR1 and CDR2: SGDLS, YYNGEE. CDR3 DNA: TGTGCCAGCAACCGAGGGCGGGCAGATACGCAGTATTTT. Translated, it gives CASNRGRADTQYF.

By its share, this clone is medium-sized (0.01 to 0.1%). The chain carries TRBV19 and TRBJ2-7; no clear D. Germline lookup yields CDR1 LNHDA and CDR2 SQIVND (reference sequence). The CDR3 has 13 residues. Trimming shortened V by 3 bases and J by 0 bases, and 6 bases separated the two germline ends. CDR3 residues: CASSMGSSYEQYF. CDR3 nucleotides: TGTGCCAGTAGTATGGGCAGCTCCTACGAGCAGTACTTC.

The J gene is TRBJ2-3, the V gene TRBV7-8, with 7 bases matching TRBD1. CDR3 size: 15 residues. Germline-derived CDR1 and CDR2 are SGHVS and FQNEAQ. V was clipped by 4 bases and J by 7 bases; unmatched bases: 11. The CDR3 spells CASSYRGTSLNTQYF. DNA for the CDR3: TGTGCCAGCAGCTACAGGGGTACTTCATTGAATACGCAGTATTTT. Combining the CDR3 with reference TRBV7-8 and TRBJ2-3 gives the whole variable domain GAGVSQSPRYKVAKRGQDVALRCDPISGHVSLFWYQQALGQGPEFLTYFQNEAQLDKSGLPSDRFFAERPEGSVSTLKIQRTQQEDSAVYLCASSYRGTSLNTQYFGPGTRLTVL.

The J gene is TRBJ1-2, the V gene TRBV9; weak D call: TRBD1 (5 bases). V was shortened by 0 bases and J by 4 bases, with 13 bases between the two germline ends. The CDR3 contains 15 residues. The V gene's germline CDR1 is SGDLS and CDR2 YYNGEE. The CDR3 coding sequence is TGTGCCAGCAGCGTAGATACGGGGGTGAGCTATGGCTACACCTTC. Protein: CASSVDTGVSYGYTF.